A selection of T cell receptor delta chains follows, all from one sample in a study of γδ T cells in repeated Plasmodium falciparum infection. TCRdb reprocessed the multiplex PCR reads through CATT. The sample yields 40,000 to 55,000 delta-chain clones, 1.5% to 2% seen once. Specimen: gamma-delta T cells from blood. These receptors were taken from a pool of human donors (malaria-infected and uninfected, not separated). The CDR3 runs from the conserved cysteine through the conserved F or W. The D gene is left open where the match is weak. The size field reads how often the clone was seen (once, few, many) or a class if it is expanded.

CDR3: CALGNPPQLGDTRTRQMFF; DNA: TGTGCTCTTGGGAATCCTCCCCAACTGGGGGATACTAGGACCCGACAGATGTTTTTC; D: TRDD3; V: TRDV1; size: medium-sized; J: TRDJ3
CDR3: CALGGTLLVYWGIPCYTDKLIF; DNA: TGTGCTCTTGGGGGTACCTTGCTGGTGTACTGGGGGATACCATGCTACACCGATAAACTCATCTTT; D: TRDD3; V: TRDV1; size: many; J: TRDJ1
CDR3: CACDTVGLGDLYTDKLIF; DNA: TGTGCCTGTGACACCGTGGGCCTGGGGGACCTCTACACCGATAAACTCATCTTT; D: TRDD3; V: TRDV2; size: many; J: TRDJ1
CDR3: CAFTERPTDKLIF; DNA: TGTGCCTTTACCGAACGCCCCACCGATAAACTCATCTTT; D: .; V: TRDV3; size: many; J: TRDJ1
CDR3: CACDTLRWTGGRYLAGKLIF; DNA: TGTGCCTGTGATACTTTACGGTGGACTGGGGGCAGATACTTAGCCGGTAAACTCATCTTT; D: TRDD3; V: TRDV2; size: many; J: TRDJ1
CDR3: CALGARLFTVWGILGTDKLIF; DNA: TGTGCTCTTGGGGCCCGCCTTTTTACTGTCTGGGGGATATTGGGCACCGATAAACTCATCTTT; D: TRDD3; V: TRDV1; size: many; J: TRDJ1
CDR3: CAFFGGYAWDKLIF; DNA: TGTGCCTTTTTCGGGGGATACGCGTGGGATAAACTCATCTTT; D: TRDD3; V: TRDV3; size: medium-sized; J: TRDJ1
CDR3: CALGERGSFLLLGDTTDKLIF; DNA: TGTGCTCTTGGGGAACGGGGGTCATTCCTACTACTGGGGGATACTACCGATAAACTCATCTTT; D: TRDD3; V: TRDV1; size: many; J: TRDJ1
CDR3: CACDTLGDSDKLIF; DNA: TGTGCCTGTGACACGCTGGGGGATTCTGATAAACTCATCTTT; D: TRDD3; V: TRDV2; size: many; J: TRDJ1
CDR3: CALGEVPAGGYFSTDKLIF; DNA: TGTGCTCTTGGGGAAGTACCTGCTGGGGGATACTTTTCTACCGATAAACTCATCTTT; D: TRDD3; V: TRDV1; size: many; J: TRDJ1
CDR3: CALGEPRPFPRRSLPSTDKLIF; DNA: TGTGCTCTTGGGGAACCCCGTCCCTTCCCGCGCAGGTCCCTACCATCCACCGATAAACTCATCTTT; D: .; V: TRDV1; size: many; J: TRDJ1
CDR3: CACDTGSLGFWELTTGGPYTDKLIF; DNA: TGTGCCTGTGACACCGGGAGCTTAGGGTTTTGGGAACTAACGACTGGGGGCCCGTACACCGATAAACTCATCTTT; D: TRDD3; V: TRDV2; size: medium-sized; J: TRDJ1
CDR3: CALGERYPTSSLYTDKLIF; DNA: TGTGCTCTTGGGGAACGATACCCTACGTCCTCACTCTACACCGATAAACTCATCTTT; D: .; V: TRDV1; size: many; J: TRDJ1
CDR3: CACEPLGVTGGRKFDTDKLIF; DNA: TGTGCCTGTGAACCTCTCGGGGTCACTGGGGGACGTAAATTTGACACCGATAAACTCATCTTT; D: TRDD3; V: TRDV2; size: many; J: TRDJ1
CDR3: CALGAFVPTPSWGARYTDKLIF; DNA: TGTGCTCTTGGGGCCTTCGTTCCTACACCGAGTTGGGGGGCCCGGTACACCGATAAACTCATCTTT; D: .; V: TRDV1; size: medium-sized; J: TRDJ1
CDR3: CAAVIGRPRWGDTRLGTDKLIF; DNA: TGTGCAGCAGTCATAGGAAGACCCCGATGGGGGGATACGCGACTCGGCACCGATAAACTCATCTTT; D: TRDD3; V: TRAV29/DV5; size: many; J: TRDJ1
CDR3: CALGEVGPSEYDKLIF; DNA: TGTGCTCTTGGGGAAGTGGGCCCCAGCGAGTACGATAAACTCATCTTT; D: .; V: TRDV1; size: many; J: TRDJ1
CDR3: CALGQYRSLTGGYFYYTDKLIF; DNA: TGTGCTCTTGGGCAATACAGGTCCCTAACTGGGGGATACTTTTACTACACCGATAAACTCATCTTT; D: TRDD3; V: TRDV1; size: many; J: TRDJ1
CDR3: CALGEPSFLIWGIRRVDKLIF; DNA: TGTGCTCTTGGGGAACCCTCCTTTCTGATCTGGGGGATACGGAGAGTTGATAAACTCATCTTT; D: TRDD3; V: TRDV1; size: many; J: TRDJ1
CDR3: CALGEFTVLGVHTDKLIF; DNA: TGTGCTCTTGGGGAATTTACCGTACTGGGGGTCCACACCGATAAACTCATCTTT; D: TRDD3; V: TRDV1; size: many; J: TRDJ1
CDR3: CALTGLPTILGDNNTDKLIF; DNA: TGTGCCTTAACAGGCCTTCCTACAATTCTGGGGGATAACAACACCGATAAACTCATCTTT; D: .; V: TRDV3; size: many; J: TRDJ1
CDR3: CALGFLRYWGNTDKLIF; DNA: TGTGCTCTTGGCTTCCTACGTTACTGGGGGAACACCGATAAACTCATCTTT; D: .; V: TRDV1; size: many; J: TRDJ1
CDR3: CACDILGGGLYTDKLIF; DNA: TGTGCCTGTGACATACTGGGGGGGGGGTTGTACACCGATAAACTCATCTTT; D: TRDD3; V: TRDV2; size: many; J: TRDJ1
CDR3: CALGDLGIPSYFAGGPPYTDKLIF; DNA: TGTGCTCTTGGGGACCTTGGGATTCCGTCCTATTTCGCTGGGGGACCTCCTTACACCGATAAACTCATCTTT; D: TRDD3; V: TRDV1; size: many; J: TRDJ1
CDR3: CALGPREGYAEPDKLIF; DNA: TGTGCTCTTGGCCCCAGGGAGGGATACGCCGAACCCGATAAACTCATCTTT; D: TRDD3; V: TRDV1; size: many; J: TRDJ1
CDR3: CAYRSIISLSNWGILPNTDKLIF; DNA: TGTGCTTATAGGAGTATTATTAGCCTTTCCAACTGGGGGATACTACCGAACACCGATAAACTCATCTTT; D: TRDD3; V: TRAV38-2/DV8; size: many; J: TRDJ1
CDR3: CAYRNPSVVRIKNYHWGIRFYTDKLIF; DNA: TGTGCTTATAGGAACCCTTCCGTGGTTAGGATCAAAAATTATCACTGGGGGATACGCTTTTACACCGATAAACTCATCTTT; D: TRDD3; V: TRAV38-2/DV8; size: many; J: TRDJ1
CDR3: CALGENIPIPTTYWGMTALTAQLFF; DNA: TGTGCTCTTGGGGAAAACATTCCTATTCCAACTACGTACTGGGGGATGACGGCTTTGACAGCACAACTCTTCTTT; D: TRDD3; V: TRDV1; size: many; J: TRDJ2
CDR3: CAFGFYWGIRLTTDKLIF; DNA: TGTGCCTTTGGGTTCTACTGGGGGATACGCCTCACCACCGATAAACTCATCTTT; D: TRDD3; V: TRDV3; size: large; J: TRDJ1
CDR3: CALGELEIPWWGSDKLIF; DNA: TGTGCTCTTGGGGAACTAGAAATTCCGTGGTGGGGGTCCGATAAACTCATCTTT; D: .; V: TRDV1; size: many; J: TRDJ1
CDR3: CAYRSALGERGDKLIF; DNA: TGTGCTTATAGGAGCGCGCTGGGGGAAAGGGGCGATAAACTCATCTTT; D: TRDD3; V: TRAV38-2/DV8; size: many; J: TRDJ1
CDR3: CACDTVSPASDKLIF; DNA: TGTGCCTGTGACACGGTGTCCCCCGCGTCCGATAAACTCATCTTT; D: .; V: TRDV2; size: many; J: TRDJ1
CDR3: CALGELSSWGILAAQLFF; DNA: TGTGCTCTTGGGGAACTAAGCTCCTGGGGGATACTGGCAGCACAACTCTTCTTT; D: TRDD3; V: TRDV1; size: many; J: TRDJ2
CDR3: CALGLSFLILGDTSDKLIF; DNA: TGTGCTCTTGGGTTATCCTTCCTTATACTGGGGGATACTTCAGATAAACTCATCTTT; D: TRDD3; V: TRDV1; size: many; J: TRDJ1
CDR3: CALGEHLWKIWGTDKLIF; DNA: TGTGCTCTTGGGGAACATCTATGGAAGATTTGGGGGACCGATAAACTCATCTTT; D: .; V: TRDV1; size: medium-sized; J: TRDJ1